These 31 T cell receptor beta chains originate from one sample sequenced in a study of T cells in Graves' hyperthyroidism and ophthalmopathy. RNA transcripts served as the template for amplifying TCR beta CDR3 regions. HTBI primers were the set used in a first-round RT-PCR of the TCR CDR3. TCRdb called the multiplex PCR reads again in MiXCR, with one record for every CDR3 protein. Of a few hundred thousand distinct CDR3 sequences in the sample, around 42% were seen once. The material sequenced was peripheral blood or thyroid tissue (not recorded which). Every receptor here comes from a woman between 18 and 30 years old with Graves' hyperthyroidism.

The V call is TRBV20-1, the J call TRBJ1-4, with D uncertain. Germline V gene lookup returns CDR1 DFQATT and CDR2 SNEGSKA (reference sequence). The CDR3 is 13 amino acids. Trimming removed 6 bases at V and 7 bases at J, with 15 bases between. CDR3 bases: TGCAGTGCCCTCCCGGGTAGTGGTGAAAAACTGTTTTTT. Translation gives CSALPGSGEKLFF.

The rearrangement joins TRBV29-1 to TRBJ1-5; 7 nucleotides agree with TRBD1. The CDR3 is 11 amino acids. Losses at the gene ends were 5 bases for V and 14 bases for J; bases not matched to a gene: 9. From germline, CDR1 is SQVTM and CDR2 ANQGSEA. The CDR3 region has the DNA TGCAGCGTTCCGGGACAGCTCTACGAGCATTTT. Residues: CSVPGQLYEHF.

With respect to this clonotype: This could be a read error, since a much larger clone is one nucleotide away. This sequence joins TRBV15 and TRBJ2-3, with a weak D call TRBD2 (6 bases). The CDR3 contains 15 residues. Germline CDR1 reads LNHNV; CDR2 reads YYDKDF (reference sequence). The CDR3 sequence: CATSRDRGTTGTQYF. The CDR3, as DNA: TGTGCCACCAGCAGAGATCGGGGGACCACAGGTACGCAGTATTTT.

The CDR3, as DNA: TGTGCCAGCAGCGGTGGCTCCCATGGCTACACCTTC. It encodes CASSGGSHGYTF. This chain joins TRBV7-6 and TRBJ1-2; the D is unclear. This CDR3 contains 12 residues. CDR1 SGHVS and CDR2 FNYEAQ come from the germline V gene. With 5 bases removed from V and 6 bases from J, the gap between germline ends came to 10 bases.

This clonotype was found a few times. The chain recombines TRBV20-1 with TRBJ1-2, with D unresolved. V was trimmed by 1 base and J by 12 bases, leaving 9 bases between them. The CDR3 sequence is 10 residues long. Germline CDR1 is DFQATT and CDR2 is SNEGSKA (reference sequence). As DNA, the CDR3 is TGCAGTGCTAGAGGGACTAGCGACACCTTC. It yields the protein CSARGTSDTF.

This clonotype was seen repeatedly, ten times or more. The chain combines TRBV2 with TRBJ1-2; 8 positions agree with TRBD1. The germline gives CDR1 SNHLY, CDR2 FYNNEI. The CDR3 is 14 amino acids. J gave up 2 bases and V 6 bases, and 5 bases lay outside the gene matches. CDR3 DNA sequence: TGTGCCAGCAGGGGGACAGGAAGCAACTATGGCTACACCTTC. Amino acids: CASRGTGSNYGYTF.

J is TRBJ1-1 and V is TRBV20-1; unclear D gene. CDR1 is DFQATT, CDR2 SNEGSKA, per germline (reference sequence). The CDR3 loop spans 14 amino acids. Deletions cut 0 bases from V and 1 base from J, with 9 bases between. The CDR3: CSARESASNTEAFF. CDR3 nucleotides: TGCAGTGCTAGAGAGTCGGCGTCGAACACTGAAGCTTTCTTT.

In its sample, this clonotype was seen many times. J is TRBJ1-2 and V is TRBV7-9; 7 bases are shared with TRBD1. Germline trimming cut 5 bases from V and 14 bases from J; bases unmatched to any gene: 8. Germline values: CDR1 SEHNR, CDR2 FQNEAQ (reference sequence). CDR3 length: 11 residues. The CDR3 is CASSRGQEVTF. The CDR3 region has the DNA TGTGCCAGCAGCCGAGGACAGGAGGTGACCTTC.

This CDR3 reads CASSLPSTVNTEAFF. The CDR3 nucleotides are TGTGCCAGCAGCTTACCCTCGACAGTAAACACTGAAGCTTTCTTT. The chain uses TRBV5-4 and TRBJ1-1; D might be TRBD1 (5 bases). This CDR3 spans 15 amino acids. V shed 2 bases and J shed 2 bases, with 13 bases lying between them. The germline CDR1 and CDR2 sequences are SGHNT and YYREEE (reference sequence).

This clonotype showed up just a few times. This chain links TRBV7-8 with TRBJ2-2; 7 nucleotides align to TRBD2. CDR1 and CDR2 (germline): SGHVS, FQNEAQ. V was pared by 3 bases and J by 5 bases, with 6 bases of the junction left unmatched. The CDR3 is 15 residues long. In DNA form, the CDR3 reads TGTGCCAGCAGCTTCTTGGGCGGGAGAACCGGGGAGCTGTTTTTT. Encoded protein: CASSFLGGRTGELFF.

The rearrangement joins TRBV24-1 to TRBJ1-2, with 8 bases identical to TRBD1. The CDR3 consists of 15 residues. The germline CDR1 and CDR2 sequences are KGHDR and SFDVKD. Losses at the gene ends were 4 bases for V and 3 bases for J; bases not matched to a gene: 6. CDR3: CATSDRTGRDYGYTF. The CDR3 DNA is TGTGCCACCAGTGACCGGACAGGGAGGGACTATGGCTACACCTTC.

This clonotype was seen only once. This chain joins TRBV20-1 and TRBJ1-5; D might be TRBD1 (5 bases). V lost 5 bases to trimming and J lost 4 bases, with 15 bases between them. CDR1 DFQATT and CDR2 SNEGSKA come from the germline V gene (reference sequence). The CDR3 is 14 amino acids. The CDR3 is CSARREYRNQPQHF. The CDR3, as DNA: TGCAGTGCTCGCAGGGAATATAGAAATCAGCCCCAGCATTTT.

This clonotype has just a few counts. The V call is TRBV30, the J call TRBJ1-1; unclear D gene. The CDR3 totals 13 residues. Trimming took off 2 bases at V and 4 bases at J, with 11 bases between the two ends. CDR1 GTSNPN and CDR2 SVGIG come from the germline V gene (reference sequence). The CDR3 bases are TGTGCCTGGAGTAGATGGGGTGTCACTGAAGCTTTCTTT. It encodes CAWSRWGVTEAFF. Complete variable domain (other parts from reference TRBV30 and TRBJ1-1): SQTIHQWPATLVQPVGSPLSLECTVEGTSNPNLYWYRQAAGRGLQLLFYSVGIGQISSEVPQNLSASRPQDRQFILSSKKLLLSDSGFYLCAWSRWGVTEAFFGQGTRLTVV.

This clonotype was seen a handful of times. Mismatch with germline at one junction end may stem from a read error. The gene calls are TRBV11-2 and TRBJ1-6; unclear D gene. CDR1 is SGHAT and CDR2 is FQNNGV in the germline V gene. The CDR3 is 15 residues long. DNA for the CDR3: TGCGCCAGCAGCCAAGAAAGAACCTATAATTCACCCCTCCACTTT. It encodes CASSQERTYNSPLHF.

This clonotype was recorded many times. The chain carries TRBV20-1 and TRBJ1-5, with D hard to call. Germline V gene lookup returns CDR1 DFQATT and CDR2 SNEGSKA (reference sequence). Between the trimmed V and J ends, which lost 0 bases and 1 base, there was a span of 1 base. The CDR3 consists of 12 residues. The CDR3 DNA follows: TGCAGTGCTAGAGACAGCAATCAGCCCCAGCATTTT. Translation: CSARDSNQPQHF.

This clonotype was detected once. Being one base from a much bigger clone, this may be a read error. The V call is TRBV12-3 or TRBV12-4, the J call TRBJ1-5; D not certain. V was cut by 5 bases and J by 4 bases, with 18 bases left in between. The CDR3 is 16 amino acids. The CDR3 nucleotides are TGTGCCAGCAGTGACCTTTTGTCACCCGGAAATCAGCCCCAGCATTTT. Protein product: CASSDLLSPGNQPQHF.

This clonotype occurred many times. The chain couples TRBV6-5 to TRBJ2-5; perhaps TRBD1 as D (6 bases). The CDR3 spans 16 residues. V lost 0 bases and J lost 9, with 20 bases in between. Germline-derived CDR1 and CDR2 are MNHEY and SVGAGI. The CDR3 sequence: CASSYSTGGQFEAQYF. CDR3 DNA: TGTGCCAGCAGTTACTCGACGGGCGGACAGTTTGAGGCCCAGTACTTC.

As regards this clonotype: One base away lies a much larger clone, so this may be a sequencing read error. The V call is TRBV4-3, the J call TRBJ1-1; no reliable D call. The CDR3 consists of 15 residues. CDR1 is LGHNA, CDR2 YSLEER, per germline. The CDR3 protein is CASSRSLQEYTETFF. The CDR3 nucleotides are TGCGCCAGCAGCCGAAGCCTTCAAGAGTACACTGAAACTTTCTTT.

This clonotype was recorded at least ten times. J is TRBJ2-7 and V is TRBV4-1; TRBD1 matches at 7 bases. Losses at the gene ends were 1 base for V and 3 bases for J; bases not matched to a gene: 9. The length of the CDR3 is 16 residues. Germline loops: CDR1 MGHRA, CDR2 YSYEKL. CDR3 sequence: CASSQVPGQQDYEQYF. In DNA, the CDR3 is TGCGCCAGCAGCCAAGTTCCGGGACAGCAAGACTACGAGCAGTACTTC.

The chain couples TRBV25-1 to TRBJ1-1; TRBD1 might be the D (5 bases). CDR1 is MGHDK and CDR2 is SYGVNS in the germline V gene. There are 14 residues in the CDR3. The V end was cut by 8 bases, the J end by 4 bases, with 17 bases between. In DNA, the CDR3 is TGTGCCAGCGATCAGGGATTTCTCGGCACTGAAGCTTTCTTT. Its protein product is CASDQGFLGTEAFF. The whole variable domain, remainder taken from reference TRBV25-1 and TRBJ1-1, is EADIYQTPRYLVIGTGKKITLECSQTMGHDKMYWYQQDPGMELHLIHYSYGVNSTEKGDLSSESTVSRIRTEHFPLTLESARPSHTSQYLCASDQGFLGTEAFFGQGTRLTVV.

This clonotype came up many times. V gene TRBV6-5 combines with J gene TRBJ2-2; 10 bases line up with TRBD1. Germline CDR1 is MNHEY and CDR2 is SVGAGI. The CDR3 has 14 amino acids. V dropped 6 bases and J dropped 6; count of bases not matched to a gene: 4. CDR3 region: CASSTDRGAGELFF. Written as DNA, the CDR3 is TGTGCCAGCAGCACGGACAGGGGGGCCGGGGAGCTGTTTTTT.

In this sample, this clonotype turned up many times. The chain joins TRBV7-2 to TRBJ2-7, with D maybe TRBD1 (5 bases). Trimming stripped 1 base from V and 3 bases from J, with 10 bases between. Germline V gene data show CDR1 as SGHTA and CDR2 as FQGNSA. The CDR3 is 14 residues long. This CDR3 reads CASSLGGSDYEQYF. As DNA, the CDR3 is TGTGCCAGCAGCTTAGGGGGCTCAGACTACGAGCAGTACTTC.

Comment on this clonotype: A much larger clone lies a single base off, so this may be a read error. This sequence joins TRBV29-1 and TRBJ1-2, with 7 bases fitting TRBD1. The CDR3 extends over 13 amino acids. Trimming removed 8 bases from V and 7 bases from J; junction bases left unmatched: 13. Per germline, CDR1 SQVTM and CDR2 ANQGSEA. The CDR3 spells CSSGGTVRSGYTF. In DNA form, the CDR3 reads TGCAGCTCGGGTGGGACAGTACGTAGTGGCTACACCTTC.

This clonotype showed up many times. The rearrangement joins TRBV24-1 to TRBJ1-5; D is undetermined. This CDR3 is built from 16 residues. Germline V gene lookup returns CDR1 KGHDR and CDR2 SFDVKD. The ends were cut back, 3 bases at V and 2 bases at J, with 13 bases in the middle. For the CDR3, the DNA is TGTGCCACCAGTGATGCGAATCGGAGGGGCAATCAGCCCCAGCATTTT. This gives the protein CATSDANRRGNQPQHF.

This chain uses TRBV12-3 or TRBV12-4 with TRBJ1-2; D is unclear. The V end lost 6 bases, the J end lost 6 bases, and 20 bases lay between the germline ends. CDR3 size: 15 residues. CDR3 protein: CASSKLAVGYNGYTF. DNA of the CDR3: TGTGCCAGCAGCAAACTAGCGGTGGGGTACAATGGCTACACCTTC.

Only one count was recorded for this clonotype. The chain employs TRBV7-2 and TRBJ2-1; 9 nucleotides align to TRBD2. Germline-derived CDR1 and CDR2 are SGHTA and FQGNSA. This CDR3 contains 17 residues. The J segment lost 4 bases and the V segment lost 6 bases, leaving 13 bases of the junction unmatched. The CDR3 nucleotides are TGTGCCAGCAGTACCGCCCTTGGAACTAGCGGGTACAATGAGCAGTTCTTC. Translating it yields CASSTALGTSGYNEQFF.

This clonotype was observed many times. This rearrangement joins TRBV20-1 to TRBJ1-2, with 7 bases that match TRBD1. Germline CDR1 DFQATT, CDR2 SNEGSKA (reference sequence). The junction had 10 bases not matched to a gene; V was cut back by 3 bases and J by 3 bases. This CDR3 has 15 residues. The CDR3 reads CSASDLQGIHYGYTF. Written as DNA, the CDR3 is TGCAGTGCTAGTGACCTACAGGGGATTCACTATGGCTACACCTTC.

This chain connects TRBV7-3 to TRBJ2-1, with 7 positions matching TRBD2. In germline, CDR1 is SGHTA, CDR2 FQGTGA. The CDR3 runs to 15 residues. Trimming cost V 6 bases and J 2 bases; bases outside gene matches: 7. The CDR3 protein is CASRHEAGAYNEQFF. The CDR3 nucleotides are TGTGCCAGCAGGCATGAGGCGGGAGCCTACAATGAGCAGTTCTTC.

The genes are TRBV7-9 and TRBJ2-3; TRBD2 matches at 13 bases. Germline assignment: CDR1 SEHNR and CDR2 FQNEAQ (reference sequence). The CDR3 runs 18 residues. Losses at the gene ends were 5 bases for V and 3 bases for J; bases not matched to a gene: 11. The CDR3 region has the DNA TGTGCCAGCAGCCGTACTGATAAGACTAGCGGGAGGACAGATACGCAGTATTTT. Translation gives CASSRTDKTSGRTDTQYF.

This clonotype has at least ten counts. The V and J genes are TRBV2 and TRBJ2-5; TRBD2 might be the D (6 bases). There are 13 residues in the CDR3. Germline CDR1 reads SNHLY; CDR2 reads FYNNEI. V shed 6 bases and J shed 2 bases, with 10 bases lying between them. The CDR3 protein is CASRGTAQETQYF. For the CDR3, the DNA is TGTGCCAGCAGGGGGACTGCACAAGAGACCCAGTACTTC.

There are many counts of this clonotype. V and J are TRBV5-1 and TRBJ1-4; D ambiguous. Trimming stripped 7 bases from V and 4 bases from J, with 11 bases between. The CDR3 is 13 residues long. In germline, CDR1 is SGHRS, CDR2 YFSETQ. The CDR3 sequence: CASHDTVNEKLFF. In DNA form, the CDR3 reads TGCGCCAGCCACGATACAGTTAATGAAAAACTGTTTTTT. Full variable domain (missing parts from reference TRBV5-1 and TRBJ1-4): KAGVTQTPRYLIKTRGQQVTLSCSPISGHRSVSWYQQTPGQGLQFLFEYFSETQRNKGNFPGRFSGRQFSNSRSEMNVSTLELGDSALYLCASHDTVNEKLFFGSGTQLSVL.